These 21 T cell receptor beta chains came from one sample sequenced in a study of cytomegalovirus exposure and HLA in healthy donors. Amplification used 60 Vbeta primers and 13 Jbeta primers. Using immunoSEQ multiplex PCR, the repertoire was profiled, and TCRdb retains in-frame clones only, with some absent. The repertoire has some 170,000 clones, roughly three quarters of them found once; the top ten carry 4% to 5%. Sample: PBMCs. These receptors all come from a man between 18 and 29 years old in good health and CMV-seropositive.

The genes are TRBV28 and TRBJ2-7; weak D call: TRBD1 (5 bases). Per the germline V gene, CDR1 is MDHEN and CDR2 is SYDVKM. V was clipped by 5 bases and J by 0 bases, with 11 bases between them. The CDR3 sequence is 14 residues long. In DNA form, the CDR3 reads TGTGCCAGCAGTCCGCAGGGTTTCTCCTACGAGCAGTACGTC. Amino acids: CASSPQGFSYEQYV.

The chain combines TRBV9 with TRBJ2-1; TRBD2 matches at 8 bases. The ends lost 3 bases at V and 7 bases at J; junction bases unmatched: 12. The CDR3 totals 16 residues. Germline V gene lookup returns CDR1 SGDLS and CDR2 YYNGEE. For the CDR3, the DNA is TGTGCCAGCAGCGATTCTACTAGCGGCGTACGGAATGAGCAGTTCTTC. Translating gives CASSDSTSGVRNEQFF.

This clone was seen once. V is TRBV30 and J is TRBJ2-2, with D perhaps TRBD2 (5 bases). This CDR3 has 14 amino acids. The germline V gene encodes CDR1 GTSNPN and CDR2 SVGIG (reference sequence). V shed 0 bases and J shed 6 bases, with 11 bases lying between them. The CDR3 here is CAWSVPAGSGELFF. The CDR3 DNA reads as TGTGCCTGGAGTGTACCCGCGGGCTCCGGGGAGCTGTTTTTT.

The chain uses TRBV18 and TRBJ2-2; TRBD2 aligns across 7 bases. This CDR3 has 15 residues. J was trimmed by 6 bases and V by 5 bases; bases with no gene match: 9. Germline V lookup: CDR1 KGHSH, CDR2 LQKENI. The CDR3 spells CASSSKLLAAGELFF. For the CDR3, the DNA is TGTGCCAGCTCATCTAAACTTCTAGCGGCCGGGGAGCTGTTTTTT.

This clone was picked up one time. The J gene is TRBJ2-3, the V gene TRBV7-2; D might be TRBD2 (7 bases). There are 17 residues in the CDR3. Trimming stripped 0 bases from V and 1 base from J, with 14 bases between. Germline lookup yields CDR1 SGHTA and CDR2 FQGNSA. CDR3 sequence: CASSLALGGGRTDTQYF. CDR3 DNA sequence: TGTGCCAGCAGCTTAGCGCTAGGGGGGGGCCGCACAGATACGCAGTATTTT.

The chain carries TRBV5-4 and TRBJ2-3; 9 nucleotides match TRBD2. Germline assignment: CDR1 SGHNT and CDR2 YYREEE (reference sequence). The CDR3 is made up of 15 amino acids. With 5 bases clipped from V and 6 bases from J, the junction kept 10 bases outside the gene matches. CDR3 nucleotide sequence: TGTGCCAGCAGTGAGCGGGGGGCATCCGAGGATACGCAGTATTTT. It translates to CASSERGASEDTQYF.

The V and J genes are TRBV7-9 and TRBJ2-2; tentatively, D is TRBD1 (5 bases). Trimming took 7 bases from V and 8 from J, leaving 14 bases between them. Germline CDR1 and CDR2: SEHNR and FQNEAQ (reference sequence). This CDR3 contains 13 residues. Written as DNA, the CDR3 is TGTGCCAGCACCGTAGACAGAAGGGGGGAGCTGTTTTTT. This encodes CASTVDRRGELFF.

V usage is TRBV18 and J usage is TRBJ2-5; a possible D gene is TRBD2 (6 bases). V was trimmed by 8 bases and J by 2 bases, leaving 15 bases between them. This CDR3 has 14 amino acids. Germline V gene data show CDR1 as KGHSH and CDR2 as LQKENI. The DNA for the CDR3 is TGTGCCAGCCTTAGGACGGGAGTACAAGAGACCCAGTACTTC. It encodes CASLRTGVQETQYF.

This clone has only a few counts. The chain recombines TRBV5-1 with TRBJ2-2; 7 bases line up with TRBD1. V gave up 2 bases and J gave up 4 bases; unmatched junction bases: 8. The CDR3 spans 16 residues. Germline CDR1 is SGHRS and CDR2 is YFSETQ. The CDR3 here is CASSFSGTEVTGELFF. The CDR3 DNA reads TGCGCCAGCAGCTTCTCCGGGACAGAAGTCACCGGGGAGCTGTTTTTT.

This clone occurred a few times. CDR3 coding DNA: TGTGCCAGCAGTCCCTATCTAGCTAGCGGGAGCTACAATGAGCAGTTCTTC. Its translation is CASSPYLASGSYNEQFF. This chain joins TRBV27 and TRBJ2-1, with 10 bases matching TRBD2. The CDR3 has 17 amino acids. V lost 5 bases, J lost 3 bases, and 10 bases stayed unmatched. Germline CDR1 MNHEY, CDR2 SMNVEV (reference sequence).

This clone has a single count. The gene calls are TRBV5-4 and TRBJ1-2; TRBD1 agrees at 7 bases. The J segment lost 4 bases and the V segment lost 0 bases, leaving 6 bases of the junction unmatched. The germline CDR1 and CDR2 sequences are SGHNT and YYREEE (reference sequence). The CDR3 covers 15 residues. CDR3 region: CASSLGTGPSYGYTF. For the CDR3, the DNA is TGTGCCAGCAGCTTGGGGACAGGACCGAGCTATGGCTACACCTTC.

The CDR3, as DNA: TGCGCCAGCAGCGGGGGACTAGCGGGAGGAGGGGAGACCCAGTACTTC. Its translation: CASSGGLAGGGETQYF. The J gene is TRBJ2-5, the V gene TRBV5-1; 15 positions agree with TRBD2. This CDR3 comprises 16 residues. CDR1 and CDR2 from the germline V gene are SGHRS and YFSETQ. V lost 4 bases and J lost 5; bases outside the gene matches: 6. The full variable domain, with the rest looked up from reference TRBV5-1 and TRBJ2-5, is KAGVTQTPRYLIKTRGQQVTLSCSPISGHRSVSWYQQTPGQGLQFLFEYFSETQRNKGNFPGRFSGRQFSNSRSEMNVSTLELGDSALYLCASSGGLAGGGETQYFGPGTRLLVL.

This sequence joins TRBV6-5 and TRBJ2-2, with 7 bases identical to TRBD1. This CDR3 contains 15 residues. Germline lookup yields CDR1 MNHEY and CDR2 SVGAGI. Trimming removed 6 bases from V and 0 bases from J; junction bases left unmatched: 4. CDR3 coding DNA: TGTGCCAGCAGCATAACAGGGGCGAACACCGGGGAGCTGTTTTTT. Translating it yields CASSITGANTGELFF.

The chain carries TRBV6-6 and TRBJ1-2; D may be TRBD1 (5 bases). There are 13 residues in the CDR3. Germline V CDR1 and CDR2: MNHNY, SVGAGI (reference sequence). Trimming cost V 4 bases and J 3 bases, with 9 bases left between them. The CDR3 is CASSSDRDYGYTF. CDR3 DNA: TGTGCCAGCAGTTCAGACAGAGACTATGGCTACACCTTC.

The chain couples TRBV30 to TRBJ2-1; 8 nucleotides match TRBD2. CDR3 length: 16 amino acids. The trim removed 0 bases at V and 8 bases at J, leaving 12 bases unmatched. The germline CDR1 and CDR2 sequences are GTSNPN and SVGIG (reference sequence). CDR3 bases: TGTGCCTGGAGTGTTCTGCCGGGGGGGCCTCGTGATGAGCAGTTCTTC. Translation: CAWSVLPGGPRDEQFF.

This clone was recorded only once. The V call is TRBV7-2, the J call TRBJ1-1; possibly TRBD1 for D (5 bases). V lost 5 bases and J lost 2, with 12 bases in between. CDR1 and CDR2 from the germline V gene are SGHTA and FQGNSA. There are 14 residues in the CDR3. This chain's CDR3 is CASSPGGVNTEAFF. The CDR3 coding sequence is TGTGCCAGCAGCCCCGGGGGGGTTAACACTGAAGCTTTCTTT.

This clone turned up a few times. This sequence joins TRBV29-1 and TRBJ1-4; D perhaps matches TRBD1 (6 bases). This CDR3 is built from 15 residues. Trimming shortened V by 6 bases and J by 5 bases, and 19 bases separated the two germline ends. CDR1 and CDR2 from the germline V gene are SQVTM and ANQGSEA. The CDR3 is CSVDEPGRGNEKLFF. The CDR3 DNA reads as TGCAGCGTGGACGAACCTGGGAGGGGGAATGAAAAACTGTTTTTT. Combining the CDR3 with reference TRBV29-1 and TRBJ1-4 gives the whole variable domain SAVISQKPSRDICQRGTSLTIQCQVDSQVTMMFWYRQQPGQSLTLIATANQGSEATYESGFVIDKFPISRPNLTFSTLTVSNMSPEDSSIYLCSVDEPGRGNEKLFFGSGTQLSVL.

As to this clone: This sample also contains other DNA sequences that code for the same CDR3. This chain links TRBV6-1 with TRBJ2-3; D possibly corresponds to TRBD1 (5 bases). This CDR3 is 14 amino acids long. V was pared by 4 bases and J by 2 bases, with 10 bases between. CDR1 MNHNS and CDR2 SASEGT come from the germline V gene. The CDR3 nucleotides are TGTGCCAGCAGTGTAGGCAGGGACACAGATACGCAGTATTTT. As protein: CASSVGRDTDTQYF.

This chain uses TRBV19 with TRBJ1-1, with 10 bases that match TRBD1. V was clipped by 3 bases and J by 4 bases; unmatched bases: 11. Per germline, CDR1 LNHDA and CDR2 SQIVND (reference sequence). This CDR3 is built from 17 residues. The DNA for the CDR3 is TGTGCCAGTAGTATTCGACAGGGGGCGAATCTTGGCACTGAAGCTTTCTTT. As protein: CASSIRQGANLGTEAFF.

The V and J genes are TRBV7-8 and TRBJ1-4; 9 bases align to TRBD1. With 3 bases clipped from V and 2 bases from J, the junction kept 1 base outside the gene matches. The germline V gene encodes CDR1 SGHVS and CDR2 FQNEAQ. This CDR3 has 15 amino acids. CDR3 protein: CASSFTGGTNEKLFF. DNA of the CDR3: TGTGCCAGCAGCTTTACAGGGGGCACTAATGAAAAACTGTTTTTT.

The V call is TRBV9, the J call TRBJ1-3, with 10 bases matching TRBD1. The CDR3 has 15 residues. CDR1 is SGDLS and CDR2 is YYNGEE in the germline V gene. V lost 4 bases and J lost 6; bases outside the gene matches: 7. The CDR3, as DNA: TGTGCCAGCAGCCCATCGACAGGGGGCCAAAACACCATATATTTT. It yields the protein CASSPSTGGQNTIYF.